Each of the 4 T cell receptor beta chains below was sequenced from the same sample in a study of CD8 T cells in ankylosing spondylitis (dated by TCRdb to about 2017). The research as a whole found: Blood from ankylosing spondylitis patients appeared to be characterized by a TCR beta motif made up of seven or eight highly homologous amino acid variants.

The library was made by 5' RACE. Sequenced using an Illumina HiSeq 2500. The public sequencing data were trimmed at Q25 with fastp and processed into clonotypes with MiXCR by TCRdb, which kept only in-frame beta chains. Every distinct CDR3 protein forms one entry, paired with its most common genes and DNA. This sample has some 840,000 distinct CDR3 sequences in its table, and 10% to 15% of those were observed once. The ten largest clones take up 0.45% to 0.6% of the sample. These receptors lack a known antigen. The sequenced material came from blood, either unsorted or a sorted T cell fraction (not recorded which). These receptors came from a male donor with ankylosing spondylitis.

The chain employs TRBV10-3 and TRBJ1-2, with D possibly being TRBD1 (6 bases). Germline V CDR1 and CDR2: ENHRY, SYGVKD. CDR3 length: 13 residues. V was clipped by 7 bases and J by 2 bases, with 11 bases between them. DNA for the CDR3: TGTGCCATCAATCTGGGGGCGAACTATGGCTACACCTTC. Translation: CAINLGANYGYTF.

A few counts support this clonotype. The chain couples TRBV6-6 to TRBJ1-2; 9 bases map to TRBD1. The germline V gene encodes CDR1 MNHNY and CDR2 SVGAGI (reference sequence). This CDR3 has 12 amino acids. J lost 8 bases, V lost 5 bases, and 3 bases had no gene match. Written as DNA, the CDR3 is TGTGCCAGCAGTGGACAGGGGTACGGCTACACCTTC. Its protein product is CASSGQGYGYTF.

This chain joins TRBV28 and TRBJ2-5, with TRBD1 matching over 9 bases. The germline V gene has CDR1 MDHEN and CDR2 SYDVKM. The CDR3 has 15 amino acids. V shed 5 bases and J 4 bases; nucleotides not matched to a gene: 8. The CDR3 sequence is CASSTPGQGAETQYF. For the CDR3, the DNA is TGTGCCAGCAGTACCCCGGGACAGGGAGCAGAGACCCAGTACTTC.

The table lists this clonotype with many counts. V is TRBV24-1 and J is TRBJ2-5; perhaps TRBD2 as D (5 bases). In germline, CDR1 is KGHDR, CDR2 SFDVKD. V lost 3 bases and J 5 bases, leaving 12 bases between the germline ends. The CDR3 spans 14 residues. The chain's CDR3 is CATSDPGSGETQYF. The CDR3 bases are TGTGCCACCAGTGATCCCGGATCGGGGGAGACCCAGTACTTC.